One sample yielded the 30 T cell receptor beta chains listed below, sequenced in a study of OX40 agonist ivuxolimab in advanced cancers. Measured with immunoSEQ multiplex PCR; TCRdb has only the in-frame clones, and not every one. The table lists more than 45,000 clones, roughly 77% of them singletons. The sequencing here drew on CD4+ or CD8+ T cells sorted from blood, taken in a trial of the OX40 agonist ivuxolimab. These receptors all stem from an adult with an advanced solid tumor such as melanoma, head and neck, liver or kidney cancer.

The rearrangement uses TRBV29-1 and TRBJ2-7; possible D gene TRBD2, 6 bases. The germline V gene encodes CDR1 SQVTM and CDR2 ANQGSEA. This CDR3 contains 12 residues. Trimming stripped 6 bases from V and 3 bases from J, with 12 bases between. The CDR3 region has the DNA TGCAGCGTGGGGGGAGGAGGCTACGAGCAGTACTTC. Protein product: CSVGGGGYEQYF.

The chain employs TRBV19 and TRBJ2-1, with 8 bases matching TRBD1. The CDR3 covers 14 residues. The V gene's germline CDR1 is LNHDA and CDR2 SQIVND (reference sequence). V was clipped by 5 bases and J by 7 bases; unmatched bases: 7. The CDR3 protein is CASSAGGGRNEQFF. The CDR3 nucleotides are TGTGCCAGTAGTGCAGGGGGCGGACGTAATGAGCAGTTCTTC.

This clone was found once. The chain couples TRBV2 to TRBJ2-5, with D perhaps given as TRBD1 or TRBD2 (6 bases each). V lost 10 bases and J lost 3, with 15 bases in between. Germline CDR1 and CDR2: SNHLY and FYNNEI. CDR3 length: 13 amino acids. The CDR3 loop reads CATDFGGEETQYF. The CDR3 DNA sequence: TGTGCCACCGACTTCGGGGGCGAAGAGACCCAGTACTTC.

The chain carries TRBV7-2 and TRBJ2-3; 7 bases match TRBD2. The CDR3 covers 16 residues. From germline, CDR1 is SGHTA and CDR2 FQGNSA. The ends lost 3 bases at V and 3 bases at J; junction bases unmatched: 9. CDR3 sequence reads: CASSLGGGPGTDTQYF. Written as DNA, the CDR3 is TGTGCCAGCAGCTTGGGGGGAGGGCCCGGGACAGATACGCAGTATTTT. The variable domain in full, completed from reference TRBV7-2 and TRBJ2-3, reads GAGVSQSPSNKVTEKGKDVELRCDPISGHTALYWYRQSLGQGLEFLIYFQGNSAPDKSGLPSDRFSAERTGGSVSTLTIQRTQQEDSAVYLCASSLGGGPGTDTQYFGPGTRLTVL.

The J gene is TRBJ2-7, the V gene TRBV27; 11 bases fit TRBD2. This CDR3 contains 17 residues. With 5 bases clipped from V and 1 base from J, the junction kept 10 bases outside the gene matches. The V gene's germline CDR1 is MNHEY and CDR2 SMNVEV (reference sequence). The CDR3 spells CASSPYWTSGYSYEQYF. The CDR3 DNA sequence: TGTGCCAGCAGTCCCTATTGGACTAGCGGGTATTCCTACGAGCAGTACTTC.

This clone was detected once. The chain combines TRBV4-1 with TRBJ1-1; unclear D gene. Germline CDR1 MGHRA, CDR2 YSYEKL. The CDR3 has 13 amino acids. V lost 0 bases, J lost 5 bases, and 7 bases lay in between. CDR3 sequence: CASSQEAVTEAFF. The DNA of the CDR3 is TGCGCCAGCAGCCAAGAGGCAGTAACTGAAGCTTTCTTT.

This sequence joins TRBV7-2 and TRBJ1-1, with TRBD1 as a possible D gene (5 bases). V was clipped by 5 bases and J by 4 bases, with 17 bases between them. Germline V gene lookup returns CDR1 SGHTA and CDR2 FQGNSA. The CDR3 spans 15 residues. DNA for the CDR3: TGTGCCAGCAGCCTAAACGGGGGGATAGGCACTGAAGCTTTCTTT. Translated: CASSLNGGIGTEAFF.

This clone was picked up one time. This sequence joins TRBV7-2 and TRBJ2-1; D is undetermined. The V end lost 5 bases, the J end lost 5 bases, and 4 bases lay between the germline ends. The CDR3 totals 11 residues. Germline lookup yields CDR1 SGHTA and CDR2 FQGNSA. CDR3 loop: CASSRNNEQFF. CDR3 DNA sequence: TGTGCCAGCAGCCGGAACAATGAGCAGTTCTTC. Supplemented by reference TRBV7-2 and TRBJ2-1, the full variable domain reads GAGVSQSPSNKVTEKGKDVELRCDPISGHTALYWYRQSLGQGLEFLIYFQGNSAPDKSGLPSDRFSAERTGGSVSTLTIQRTQQEDSAVYLCASSRNNEQFFGPGTRLTVL.

The chain uses TRBV19 and TRBJ2-1; 7 positions match TRBD1. Losses at the gene ends were 6 bases for V and 6 bases for J; bases not matched to a gene: 8. This CDR3 comprises 14 residues. Germline CDR1 LNHDA, CDR2 SQIVND (reference sequence). The CDR3 DNA follows: TGTGCCAGTAGGACCCGGGACAGCCTCAATGAGCAGTTCTTC. This sequence encodes CASRTRDSLNEQFF.

This clone came up a few times. The V gene is TRBV27, the J gene TRBJ2-7, with TRBD1 identical over 10 bases. In germline, CDR1 is MNHEY, CDR2 SMNVEV (reference sequence). The CDR3 covers 15 residues. After removal of 6 bases from V and 3 bases from J, the junction contained 8 bases not matched to a gene. CDR3 protein: CASRGMGQGYYEQYF. For the CDR3, the DNA is TGTGCCAGCAGGGGAATGGGACAGGGGTACTACGAGCAGTACTTC.

The chain couples TRBV6-1 to TRBJ2-7; weak D call: TRBD1 (5 bases). CDR1 and CDR2 from the germline V gene are MNHNS and SASEGT. Trimming took off 1 base at V and 2 bases at J, with 12 bases between the two ends. The CDR3 loop spans 15 amino acids. Here the CDR3 DNA reads TGTGCCAGCAGTGAAGGGTGGGGCCTGGCCTACGAGCAGTACTTC. It yields the protein CASSEGWGLAYEQYF.

CDR3 DNA: TGTGCCAGCTCACCCCGAAGGGGGGGGAGGGGTACTGAAGCTTTCTTT. This codes for CASSPRRGGRGTEAFF. The chain joins TRBV18 to TRBJ1-1; weak D call: TRBD1 (6 bases). V lost 3 bases, J lost 5 bases, and 19 bases lay in between. Per the germline V gene, CDR1 is KGHSH and CDR2 is LQKENI. This CDR3 has 16 residues.

This clone was seen a handful of times. This chain uses TRBV19 with TRBJ1-6; possibly TRBD1 for D (6 bases). Per germline, CDR1 LNHDA and CDR2 SQIVND (reference sequence). This CDR3 is 17 amino acids long. The germline V and J ends were trimmed by 5 bases and 0 bases, with 14 bases remaining between them. CDR3 in DNA: TGTGCCAGTAGTGCACCGGGACAACTCTCCTATAATTCACCCCTCCACTTT. This translates into CASSAPGQLSYNSPLHF.

The genes are TRBV19 and TRBJ2-1; no firm D call. The CDR3 totals 12 residues. V dropped 4 bases and J dropped 3 bases, with 4 bases sitting between them. Germline V gene sequence: CDR1 LNHDA, CDR2 SQIVND (reference sequence). CDR3 amino acids: CASSKYYNEQFF. The CDR3, as DNA: TGTGCCAGTAGTAAATACTACAATGAGCAGTTCTTC.

This chain links TRBV2 with TRBJ2-2; D gene uncertain. Per the germline V gene, CDR1 is SNHLY and CDR2 is FYNNEI. V was shortened by 6 bases and J by 7 bases, with 12 bases between the two germline ends. CDR3 size: 13 residues. Here the CDR3 reads CASSPDGIGELFF. CDR3 bases: TGTGCCAGCAGCCCGGACGGAATCGGGGAGCTGTTTTTT.

The chain is built from TRBV4-2 and TRBJ2-7, with D perhaps TRBD2 (5 bases). The CDR3 loop spans 14 amino acids. Trimming stripped 2 bases from V and 3 bases from J, with 11 bases between. Germline loops: CDR1 LGHNA, CDR2 YNFKEQ. The CDR3 reads CASSQSSGVYEQYF. The CDR3 DNA is TGTGCCAGCAGCCAATCGAGCGGCGTCTACGAGCAGTACTTC.

By share of the sample, this clone is medium-sized. The rearrangement joins TRBV15 to TRBJ2-7; 9 positions agree with TRBD1. CDR3 length: 14 residues. Trimming cost V 3 bases and J 2 bases; bases outside gene matches: 2. In germline, CDR1 is LNHNV, CDR2 YYDKDF (reference sequence). The CDR3 loop is CATSRDRGTYEQYF. The CDR3 DNA is TGTGCCACCAGCAGGGACAGGGGAACCTACGAGCAGTACTTC.

This clone was seen a handful of times. V gene TRBV15 combines with J gene TRBJ2-7; 10 bases agree with TRBD2. The germline gives CDR1 LNHNV, CDR2 YYDKDF (reference sequence). This CDR3 is built from 16 residues. With V trimmed by 0 bases and J by 1 base, 3 bases remained unmatched. CDR3 region: CATSRDQTSGSYEQYF. CDR3 bases: TGTGCCACCAGCAGAGATCAGACTAGCGGGTCCTACGAGCAGTACTTC.

The rearrangement links TRBV10-3 to TRBJ1-6, with a possible D match to TRBD1 (5 bases). The CDR3 runs to 14 residues. The V gene's germline CDR1 is ENHRY and CDR2 SYGVKD. V lost 2 bases to trimming and J lost 7 bases, with 9 bases between them. The CDR3 protein is CAISEGGVNSPLHF. The DNA for the CDR3 is TGTGCCATCAGTGAGGGGGGTGTCAATTCACCCCTCCACTTT.

The chain employs TRBV5-1 and TRBJ2-5; 10 nucleotides match TRBD2. V was pared by 4 bases and J by 5 bases, with 8 bases of the junction left unmatched. Per the germline V gene, CDR1 is SGHRS and CDR2 is YFSETQ. CDR3 length equals 15 residues. As DNA, the CDR3 is TGCGCCAGCAGCCTCCTAGCGGGAGAAGGGGAGACCCAGTACTTC. It is translated as CASSLLAGEGETQYF.

This clone was picked up a small number of times. The chain couples TRBV7-8 to TRBJ2-7; the D gene is possibly TRBD1 (6 bases). With 5 bases removed from V and 3 bases from J, the gap between germline ends came to 14 bases. Per the germline V gene, CDR1 is SGHVS and CDR2 is FQNEAQ. CDR3 length: 14 residues. This chain's CDR3 is CASSPRTALYEQYF. In nucleotides, the CDR3 is TGTGCCAGCAGCCCCCGGACAGCCCTCTACGAGCAGTACTTC.

This clone is categorized as medium-sized (0.01 to 0.1%). The chain uses TRBV19 and TRBJ1-2; TRBD1 might be the D (6 bases). The CDR3 is made up of 13 amino acids. Germline CDR1 reads LNHDA; CDR2 reads SQIVND (reference sequence). V lost 6 bases to trimming and J lost 4 bases, with 12 bases between them. The CDR3 DNA follows: TGTGCCAGTAGGACGAGGGGGATCTATGGCTACACCTTC. Amino acids: CASRTRGIYGYTF.

The chain recombines TRBV5-1 with TRBJ2-7, with TRBD1 matching over 9 bases. V was clipped by 1 base and J by 6 bases; unmatched bases: 8. The germline V gene encodes CDR1 SGHRS and CDR2 YFSETQ. This CDR3 contains 15 residues. The CDR3 sequence is CASSLIPGQGGEQYF. CDR3 sequence (DNA): TGCGCCAGCAGCTTGATTCCGGGACAGGGAGGCGAGCAGTACTTC.

This chain connects TRBV11-2 to TRBJ2-1; no clear D gene. The germline gives CDR1 SGHAT, CDR2 FQNNGV. The CDR3 consists of 17 residues. V lost 0 bases to trimming and J lost 2 bases, with 14 bases between them. The CDR3 is CASSLDPRGATYNEQFF. The CDR3 bases are TGTGCCAGCAGCTTAGATCCGCGCGGAGCGACCTACAATGAGCAGTTCTTC.

This chain uses TRBV2 with TRBJ2-2, with 13 bases identical to TRBD2. There are 15 residues in the CDR3. Germline V lookup: CDR1 SNHLY, CDR2 FYNNEI. Unmatched junction bases numbered 0, after V lost 1 base and J lost 7 bases. The CDR3 DNA is TGTGCCAGCAGTGAAGGACTAGCGGGAGGCGGGGAGCTGTTTTTT. It yields the protein CASSEGLAGGGELFF.

This chain links TRBV19 with TRBJ2-4; a weak D match, TRBD1 (6 bases). The CDR3 sequence is 12 residues long. Germline CDR1 is LNHDA and CDR2 is SQIVND (reference sequence). Trimming removed 5 bases from V and 5 bases from J, with 7 bases in between. CDR3 coding DNA: TGTGCCAGTAGTTACAGGGAAAACATTCAGTACTTC. Translated: CASSYRENIQYF.

The chain employs TRBV7-2 and TRBJ2-5; D may correspond to TRBD1 or TRBD2 (7 bases each). With 6 bases removed from V and 11 bases from J, the gap between germline ends came to 19 bases. The CDR3 spans 13 residues. CDR1 and CDR2 (germline): SGHTA, FQGNSA. The CDR3 DNA reads TGTGCCAGCAGTATGACAGGGAGGCGGGAGCAGTACTTC. Protein: CASSMTGRREQYF.

The chain carries TRBV2 and TRBJ1-1; D is possibly TRBD1 (6 bases). Trimming removed 4 bases at V and 1 base at J, with 10 bases between. This CDR3 contains 14 residues. The V gene's germline CDR1 is SNHLY and CDR2 FYNNEI. CDR3 amino acids: CASSVGAGNTEAFF. The CDR3 DNA is TGTGCCAGCAGTGTGGGGGCGGGGAACACTGAAGCTTTCTTT.

The chain uses TRBV7-8 and TRBJ1-1; 7 bases fit TRBD1. Trimming cost V 5 bases and J 5 bases; bases outside gene matches: 14. Per the germline V gene, CDR1 is SGHVS and CDR2 is FQNEAQ. This CDR3 is built from 16 residues. Here the CDR3 reads CASSPFPQRQGTEAFF. In nucleotides, the CDR3 is TGTGCCAGCAGCCCATTTCCCCAACGACAGGGTACTGAAGCTTTCTTT.

The table lists this clone with a few counts. The chain uses TRBV30 and TRBJ1-3; D unresolved. The CDR3 is 15 residues long. Trimming removed 4 bases at V and 4 bases at J, with 17 bases between. Germline V gene sequence: CDR1 GTSNPN, CDR2 SVGIG (reference sequence). DNA for the CDR3: TGTGCCTGGACCCCTCTGGGAGGGCTCGGAAACACCATATATTTT. Its protein is CAWTPLGGLGNTIYF.